The T cell receptor beta chain described here comes from a study of shared clonotypes between healthy human individuals. Comments on this clone: Antigen unknown.

Study-level findings and limits: Naive CD4 clonotypes overlapped across a few donors at around 5%.

Clones were read by immunoSEQ multiplex PCR, and TCRdb kept only the in-frame ones, dropping some. The sample carries approximately 2.3 million clones, approximately 93% recorded once. The CDR3 is 15 residues long. The germline V gene has CDR1 MNHEY and CDR2 SMNVEV (reference sequence). Germline trimming cut 5 bases from V and 6 bases from J; bases unmatched to any gene: 7. The sequenced sample was naive CD4+ T cells from PBMCs. Subset defined: CD45RA+ positively selected. The rearrangement uses TRBV27 and TRBJ2-7; 13 bases are a match to TRBD2. The receptor's source is a man aged 18 to 35 in good health. Some clones in this sample may be carry-over from other donors' samples. The CDR3 DNA follows: TGTGCCAGCAGTCCATCGGGACTAGCGGGAATCGAGCAGTACTTC. Its translation is CASSPSGLAGIEQYF.